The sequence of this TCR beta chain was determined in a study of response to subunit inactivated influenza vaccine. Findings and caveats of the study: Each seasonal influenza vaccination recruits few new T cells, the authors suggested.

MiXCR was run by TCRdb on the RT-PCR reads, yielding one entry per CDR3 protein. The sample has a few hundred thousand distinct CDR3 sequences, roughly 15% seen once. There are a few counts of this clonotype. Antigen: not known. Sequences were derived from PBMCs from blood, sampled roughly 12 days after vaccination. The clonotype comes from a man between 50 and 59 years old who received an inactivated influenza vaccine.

This CDR3 reads CASSRQGTTYNSPLHF. CDR3 coding DNA: TGTGCCAGCAGTCGACAGGGTACGACCTATAATTCACCCCTCCACTTT. The chain combines TRBV6-6 with TRBJ1-6, with TRBD1 matching 7 bases. There are 16 residues in the CDR3. The germline gives CDR1 MNHNY, CDR2 SVGAGI (reference sequence). V lost 5 bases and J lost 2; bases outside the gene matches: 6.